Below are 16 T cell receptor beta chains sequenced from a single sample in a study of blood T cell repertoires in COVID-19. Libraries were prepared by immunoSEQ multiplex PCR; TCRdb keeps only in-frame clonotypes and omits some of them. The sample gives around 260,000 clones, around nine tenths of which show up once; around 10% is in the top ten. Sequencing was performed on peripheral blood. These receptors all stem from a man aged 40-49 years who had recovered from COVID-19.

The gene calls are TRBV10-3 and TRBJ2-3, with TRBD2 identical over 11 bases. CDR1 is ENHRY and CDR2 is SYGVKD in the germline V gene. With V trimmed by 6 bases and J by 2 bases, 4 bases remained unmatched. This CDR3 has 15 amino acids. CDR3 nucleotide sequence: TGTGCCATCAGCACTAGCGGGAGTAACACAGATACGCAGTATTTT. Residues: CAISTSGSNTDTQYF.

For this clone: Sequence at one end of the junction differs from germline and may be a read error. V usage is TRBV12-3 or TRBV12-4 and J usage is TRBJ1-4; D possibly corresponds to TRBD1 (6 bases). The CDR3 runs 12 residues. The DNA of the CDR3 is TGTGCCAGCAGTTTGGGCGCCGGGACAAGGGTTTTT. It yields the protein CASSLGAGTRVF.

The chain is built from TRBV6-5 and TRBJ1-2; 8 nucleotides align to TRBD1. The CDR3 consists of 15 residues. The V segment lost 7 bases and the J segment 1 base; nucleotides outside the gene matches: 8. Per the germline V gene, CDR1 is MNHEY and CDR2 is SVGAGI. The chain's CDR3 is CASIKGQGSNYGYTF. In nucleotides, the CDR3 is TGTGCCAGCATTAAAGGACAGGGTAGTAACTATGGCTACACCTTC.

V usage is TRBV7-2 and J usage is TRBJ2-1; 11 bases line up with TRBD2. V was clipped by 5 bases and J by 10 bases; unmatched bases: 16. Germline V gene data show CDR1 as SGHTA and CDR2 as FQGNSA. The CDR3 length is 17 residues. This CDR3 reads CASSQPLLSGGVKEQFF. In nucleotides, the CDR3 is TGTGCCAGCAGCCAACCTTTACTTAGCGGGGGGGTGAAGGAGCAGTTCTTC.

The chain links TRBV5-1 to TRBJ2-3, with 9 bases identical to TRBD1. Losses at the gene ends were 4 bases for V and 4 bases for J; bases not matched to a gene: 4. CDR1 is SGHRS, CDR2 YFSETQ, per germline. This CDR3 has 14 amino acids. CDR3 nucleotide sequence: TGCGCCAGCAGCAGGGACAGGGTTGCAGATACGCAGTATTTT. Amino acids: CASSRDRVADTQYF.

The chain carries TRBV5-1 and TRBJ1-2, with 9 bases aligning to TRBD1. The trim removed 4 bases at V and 7 bases at J, leaving 11 bases unmatched. In germline, CDR1 is SGHRS, CDR2 YFSETQ. CDR3 length equals 15 residues. In DNA form, the CDR3 reads TGCGCCAGCAGCCCCCGGGACAGGGTGTTGGGTGGCTACACCTTC. It translates to CASSPRDRVLGGYTF.

This chain uses TRBV6-5 with TRBJ1-1; D perhaps matches TRBD1 (6 bases). The CDR3 extends over 15 amino acids. Trimming stripped 2 bases from V and 10 bases from J, with 20 bases between. Germline values: CDR1 MNHEY, CDR2 SVGAGI. CDR3 DNA sequence: TGTGCCAGCAGTTACCTTAGCCGGGACACCTTGGTAGCTTTCTTT. It specifies CASSYLSRDTLVAFF.

This clone was picked up a small number of times. The rearrangement links TRBV7-9 to TRBJ2-2, with no clear D. V gave up 5 bases and J gave up 6 bases, with 10 bases separating them. The CDR3 spans 13 residues. Germline assignment: CDR1 SEHNR and CDR2 FQNEAQ (reference sequence). The CDR3 region is CASSERQAGELFF. For the CDR3, the DNA is TGTGCCAGCAGCGAAAGGCAGGCCGGGGAGCTGTTTTTT.

The rearrangement joins TRBV19 to TRBJ1-2; 9 bases agree with TRBD1. With 3 bases clipped from V and 5 bases from J, the junction kept 4 bases outside the gene matches. This CDR3 is 14 amino acids long. Germline-derived CDR1 and CDR2 are LNHDA and SQIVND (reference sequence). As DNA, the CDR3 is TGTGCCAGTAGTATCATACAGGGGGCGTATGGCTACACCTTC. Translation: CASSIIQGAYGYTF. The full variable domain, in which reference TRBV19 and TRBJ1-2 provide the parts outside the CDR3, is DGGITQSPKYLFRKEGQNVTLSCEQNLNHDAMYWYRQDPGQGLRLIYYSQIVNDFQKGDIAEGYSVSREKKESFPLTVTSAQKNPTAFYLCASSIIQGAYGYTFGSGTRLTVV.

The V call is TRBV3-1 (or the pseudogene TRBV3-2), the J call TRBJ1-2; D unresolved. Germline lookup yields CDR1 LGHDT and CDR2 YNNKEL (reference sequence). Trimming stripped 6 bases from V and 1 base from J, with 9 bases between. The CDR3 totals 13 residues. The DNA for the CDR3 is TGTGCCAGCAGTCCCGACATTAACTATGGCTACACCTTC. Its translation: CASSPDINYGYTF.

The chain uses TRBV30 and TRBJ2-3; 8 positions agree with TRBD1. Unmatched junction bases numbered 8, after V lost 4 bases and J lost 2 bases. Per the germline V gene, CDR1 is GTSNPN and CDR2 is SVGIG (reference sequence). This CDR3 is built from 15 residues. The CDR3 spells CAWTSTGGITDTQYF. DNA of the CDR3: TGTGCCTGGACAAGCACAGGGGGGATCACAGATACGCAGTATTTT.

The rearrangement joins TRBV5-4 to TRBJ1-4, with D perhaps TRBD1 (5 bases). Trimming stripped 6 bases from V and 6 bases from J, with 15 bases between. This CDR3 comprises 14 residues. Looked up from germline, CDR1 is SGHNT and CDR2 is YYREEE (reference sequence). Written as DNA, the CDR3 is TGTGCCAGCAATCCGGGGGGGAGGCATGAAAAACTGTTTTTT. This sequence encodes CASNPGGRHEKLFF.

The chain is built from TRBV19 and TRBJ1-1, with D possibly matching TRBD1 (5 bases). CDR3 size: 14 residues. The V gene's germline CDR1 is LNHDA and CDR2 SQIVND (reference sequence). V gave up 9 bases and J gave up 2 bases, with 16 bases separating them. The CDR3 nucleotides are TGTGCCAGCAACATATACGGGGGAAACACTGAAGCTTTCTTT. It translates to CASNIYGGNTEAFF.

This clone was detected only once. The chain has TRBV11-2 and TRBJ1-2, with D tentatively TRBD1 (5 bases). In germline, CDR1 is SGHAT, CDR2 FQNNGV. The CDR3 extends over 12 amino acids. The V gene lost 1 base and the J gene lost 13 bases, with 13 bases spanning the gap. The CDR3 protein is CASSLGHPTATF. Here the CDR3 DNA reads TGTGCCAGCAGCTTAGGGCATCCGACAGCCACCTTC.

The J gene is TRBJ2-5, the V gene TRBV27, with 8 bases that match TRBD1. Germline V gene lookup returns CDR1 MNHEY and CDR2 SMNVEV (reference sequence). V was pared by 5 bases and J by 5 bases, with 10 bases of the junction left unmatched. The CDR3 extends over 15 amino acids. CDR3 sequence: CASSPSDRGWETQYF. For the CDR3, the DNA is TGTGCCAGCAGTCCCAGCGACAGGGGTTGGGAGACCCAGTACTTC.

This clone occurred once. The rearrangement joins TRBV19 to TRBJ1-5, with unresolved D. This CDR3 region has 15 residues. Trimming removed 5 bases from V and 9 bases from J, with 20 bases in between. CDR1 and CDR2 (germline): LNHDA, SQIVND (reference sequence). CDR3 sequence: CASSSPGARSAPQHF. As DNA, the CDR3 is TGTGCCAGTAGTTCACCGGGAGCCCGAAGCGCGCCCCAGCATTTT.